Given below is one T cell receptor beta chain in context. The data originate from a study of OX40 agonist ivuxolimab in advanced cancers. The assay was immunoSEQ multiplex PCR, and TCRdb's table has in-frame clones only and misses some. The repertoire holds some 80,000 clones, with 70% to 85% as singletons. V shed 0 bases and J shed 8 bases, with 14 bases lying between them. CDR1 and CDR2 (germline): GTSNPN, SVGIG (reference sequence). This CDR3 is built from 14 residues. Sequenced material: CD4+ or CD8+ T cells sorted from blood, taken in a trial of the OX40 agonist ivuxolimab. The chain is built from TRBV30 and TRBJ2-1; D is perhaps TRBD1 or TRBD2 (6 bases each). This TCR derives from an adult with an advanced solid tumor such as melanoma, head and neck, liver or kidney cancer. The CDR3 DNA follows: TGTGCCTGGAGTGTACAGTTGGGGGGCGATGAGCAGTTCTTC. It specifies CAWSVQLGGDEQFF.